This T cell receptor (beta chain) was recorded in a study of cytomegalovirus exposure and HLA in healthy donors. Both 60 Vbeta primers and 13 Jbeta primers went into the PCR. Using immunoSEQ multiplex PCR, the repertoire was profiled, and TCRdb retains in-frame clones only, with some absent. Of 110,000 to 150,000 clones in the sample, around four fifths are singletons; the top ten hold over 2%. Overall study results and limits: TCR beta chain V- and J-gene trimming was linked, in a later analysis, to a missense variant in DCLRE1C. Later work showed greater clonal expansion in HLA-associated TCR beta chains than in equally common others. Later on, an analysis tied 15,000 or so TCR beta sequences to HLA alleles at 0.05 false discovery rate. Per a prior analysis, the majority of TCR beta V segments were productive roughly 90% or roughly 30% of the time.

On this clone: Its antigen remains unknown.

Trimming left V 4 bases short and J 4 bases short, with 17 bases between. The germline CDR1 and CDR2 sequences are SGHKS and YYEKEE (reference sequence). This CDR3 comprises 16 residues. This rearrangement joins TRBV5-5 to TRBJ2-2, with a tentative D call TRBD1 (6 bases). The sequence came from a boy between 2 and 10 years old in good health and CMV-seronegative. What was sequenced was PBMCs. The CDR3 DNA reads TGTGCCAGCAGCCACCAGGGGCCTTGGACCACCGGGGAGCTGTTTTTT. Encoded protein: CASSHQGPWTTGELFF. Based on the CDR3 plus reference TRBV5-5 and TRBJ2-2, the full variable domain is DAGVTQSPTHLIKTRGQQVTLRCSPISGHKSVSWYQQVLGQGPQFIFQYYEKEERGRGNFPDRFSARQFPNYSSELNVNALLLGDSALYLCASSHQGPWTTGELFFGEGSRLTVL.